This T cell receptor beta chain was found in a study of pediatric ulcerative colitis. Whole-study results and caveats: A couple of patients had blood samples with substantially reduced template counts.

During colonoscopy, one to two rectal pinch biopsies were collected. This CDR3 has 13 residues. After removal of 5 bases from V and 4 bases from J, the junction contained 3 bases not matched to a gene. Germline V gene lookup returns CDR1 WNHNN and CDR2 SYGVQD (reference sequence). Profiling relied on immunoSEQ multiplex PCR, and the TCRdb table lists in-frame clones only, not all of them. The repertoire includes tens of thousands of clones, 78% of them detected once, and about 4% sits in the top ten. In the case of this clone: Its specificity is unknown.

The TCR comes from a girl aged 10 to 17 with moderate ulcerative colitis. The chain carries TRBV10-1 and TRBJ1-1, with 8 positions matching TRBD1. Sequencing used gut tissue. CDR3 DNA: TGCGCCAGCAGTCCAGGGGGCCCCACTGAAGCTTTCTTT. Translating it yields CASSPGGPTEAFF.